The 30 T cell receptor beta chains below were found in one sample sequenced in a study of blood T cell repertoires in COVID-19. Clones were read by immunoSEQ multiplex PCR, and TCRdb kept only the in-frame ones, dropping some. The sample records about 120,000 clones, 80% to 90% being singletons. Material: peripheral blood. The receptors were sampled from a human donor in a cohort sampled during active COVID-19.

The chain couples TRBV28 to TRBJ1-2, with D perhaps matching TRBD1 (5 bases). The germline V gene encodes CDR1 MDHEN and CDR2 SYDVKM. The CDR3 is 12 residues long. V lost 2 bases to trimming and J lost 11 bases, with 12 bases between them. The CDR3 DNA follows: TGTGCCAGCAGTTTAGTCGGGGGGAGGTACACCTTC. Its translation is CASSLVGGRYTF.

The V gene is TRBV27, the J gene TRBJ1-4, with 10 bases identical to TRBD1. Germline V lookup: CDR1 MNHEY, CDR2 SMNVEV (reference sequence). The CDR3 is 15 residues long. V shed 6 bases and J 7 bases; nucleotides not matched to a gene: 8. The CDR3 nucleotides are TGTGCCAGCAGACGAGACAGGGGGCGCGTTGAAAAACTGTTTTTT. Its translation is CASRRDRGRVEKLFF.

This clone was seen a single time. The rearrangement uses TRBV9 and TRBJ2-1, with 8 bases matching TRBD2. V lost 10 bases and J lost 7; bases outside the gene matches: 13. Germline CDR1 is SGDLS and CDR2 is YYNGEE. The CDR3 runs 14 residues. CDR3 DNA: TGTGCCTGGTTCTTGCGGGGGGCGAGGAATGAGCAGTTCTTC. Protein sequence: CAWFLRGARNEQFF. The full variable domain, completed using reference TRBV9 and TRBJ2-1, is DSGVTQTPKHLITATGQRVTLRCSPRSGDLSVYWYQQSLDQGLQFLIQYYNGEERAKGNILERFSAQQFPDLHSELNLSSLELGDSALYFCAWFLRGARNEQFFGPGTRLTVL.

The rearrangement joins TRBV9 to TRBJ1-3; TRBD1 agrees at 7 bases. V gave up 0 bases and J gave up 7 bases; unmatched junction bases: 7. The CDR3 has 15 amino acids. CDR1 and CDR2 from the germline V gene are SGDLS and YYNGEE. The CDR3 reads CASSVDQGGLNTIYF. In nucleotides, the CDR3 is TGTGCCAGCAGCGTAGACCAGGGGGGTTTGAACACCATATATTTT.

The gene calls are TRBV6-6 and TRBJ2-1; D might be TRBD2 (6 bases). Trimming removed 5 bases at V and 0 bases at J, with 14 bases between. This CDR3 is built from 16 residues. Germline V gene data show CDR1 as MNHNY and CDR2 as SVGAGI (reference sequence). CDR3 DNA sequence: TGTGCCAGCAGTCGACAGCGGGTCCGCTCCTACAATGAGCAGTTCTTC. This sequence encodes CASSRQRVRSYNEQFF.

The chain carries TRBV24-1 and TRBJ2-3; 9 positions agree with TRBD2. Germline trimming cut 3 bases from V and 3 bases from J; bases unmatched to any gene: 6. The CDR3 runs to 16 residues. Germline V CDR1 and CDR2: KGHDR, SFDVKD. In DNA, the CDR3 is TGTGCCACCAGTGATGCTAGCGGGACTAGGACAGATACGCAGTATTTT. Its translation: CATSDASGTRTDTQYF.

The rearrangement uses TRBV14 and TRBJ1-3; the match to TRBD1 covers 8 bases. The germline V gene has CDR1 SGHDN and CDR2 FVKESK. The CDR3 extends over 15 amino acids. Trimming took 4 bases from V and 0 from J; bases not matched to a gene: 2. The CDR3 loop reads CASSRTGGSGNTIYF. The CDR3 nucleotides read TGTGCCAGCAGCCGAACAGGGGGCTCTGGAAACACCATATATTTT.

This clone was detected only once. The J gene is TRBJ1-2, the V gene TRBV3-1 (or the pseudogene TRBV3-2), with TRBD1 matching 10 bases. The V gene's germline CDR1 is LGHDT and CDR2 YNNKEL (reference sequence). V was pared by 4 bases and J by 4 bases, with 12 bases of the junction left unmatched. This CDR3 has 17 amino acids. The CDR3 DNA reads as TGTGCCAGCAGCCGAGGGACAGGGGCCCCCGCTGGCTATGGCTACACCTTC. Residues: CASSRGTGAPAGYGYTF.

The CDR3 loop is CASRDRNTGELFF. In DNA form, the CDR3 reads TGTGCCAGCAGGGACAGGAACACCGGGGAGCTGTTTTTT. This sequence joins TRBV2 and TRBJ2-2; a weak D match, TRBD1 (6 bases). Germline CDR1 and CDR2: SNHLY and FYNNEI. Between the trimmed V and J ends, which lost 6 bases and 1 base, there was a span of 6 bases. This CDR3 contains 13 residues.

The rearrangement joins TRBV19 to TRBJ1-2, with 10 bases lining up with TRBD1. Germline CDR1 and CDR2: LNHDA and SQIVND (reference sequence). The CDR3 has 15 amino acids. The ends lost 5 bases at V and 3 bases at J; junction bases unmatched: 6. CDR3 sequence reads: CASSSRQGAYYGYTF. Written as DNA, the CDR3 is TGTGCCAGTAGTTCACGACAGGGGGCGTACTATGGCTACACCTTC.

V and J are TRBV5-4 and TRBJ1-6, with D maybe TRBD1 (5 bases). The CDR3 length is 14 residues. CDR1 SGHNT and CDR2 YYREEE come from the germline V gene (reference sequence). V lost 2 bases and J lost 5, with 8 bases in between. The CDR3 DNA follows: TGTGCCAGCAGCTTTCGGGGGGATAATTCACCCCTCCACTTT. This gives the protein CASSFRGDNSPLHF.

The V and J genes are TRBV6-1 and TRBJ2-7; 10 bases are shared with TRBD2. V was pared by 2 bases and J by 6 bases, with 7 bases of the junction left unmatched. Germline CDR1 is MNHNS and CDR2 is SASEGT. The CDR3 sequence is 15 residues long. Written as DNA, the CDR3 is TGTGCCAGCAGTGAATCTAGCGGGAGTACGGGCGAGCAGTACTTC. Protein sequence: CASSESSGSTGEQYF.

This chain uses TRBV5-1 with TRBJ2-2; D unresolved. The V end was cut by 3 bases, the J end by 3 bases, with 9 bases between. CDR3 length: 14 residues. CDR1 SGHRS and CDR2 YFSETQ come from the germline V gene. The CDR3 here is CASSYFRDTGELFF. CDR3 DNA sequence: TGCGCCAGCAGCTACTTCCGGGACACCGGGGAGCTGTTTTTT.

The chain employs TRBV19 and TRBJ1-1; D is perhaps TRBD1 (5 bases). The CDR3 consists of 16 residues. V dropped 7 bases and J dropped 6 bases, with 24 bases sitting between them. Germline V gives CDR1 LNHDA, CDR2 SQIVND (reference sequence). CDR3 protein: CASTFGQGVSSSEAFF. The CDR3 nucleotides read TGTGCCAGTACATTCGGGCAGGGTGTGTCCTCGTCTGAAGCTTTCTTT.

The J gene is TRBJ2-1, the V gene TRBV7-9; 7 nucleotides line up with TRBD2. The CDR3 is 13 residues long. V was clipped by 5 bases and J by 10 bases; unmatched bases: 8. CDR1 SEHNR and CDR2 FQNEAQ come from the germline V gene (reference sequence). The CDR3 DNA reads as TGTGCCAGCAGCCCCCCTCGACTAGCCGAGCAGTTCTTC. It is translated as CASSPPRLAEQFF.

The chain is built from TRBV7-2 and TRBJ2-3, with D tentatively TRBD2 (5 bases). V was shortened by 1 base and J by 4 bases, with 9 bases between the two germline ends. Germline-derived CDR1 and CDR2 are SGHTA and FQGNSA. This CDR3 has 14 amino acids. The chain's CDR3 is CASSLVRGSDTQYF. Here the CDR3 DNA reads TGTGCCAGCAGCTTAGTCCGGGGTTCAGATACGCAGTATTTT. The full variable domain, in which reference TRBV7-2 and TRBJ2-3 provide the parts outside the CDR3, is GAGVSQSPSNKVTEKGKDVELRCDPISGHTALYWYRQSLGQGLEFLIYFQGNSAPDKSGLPSDRFSAERTGGSVSTLTIQRTQQEDSAVYLCASSLVRGSDTQYFGPGTRLTVL.

This chain connects TRBV11-1 to TRBJ2-7; D possibly corresponds to TRBD1 (5 bases). Germline-derived CDR1 and CDR2 are SGHAT and FQDESV (reference sequence). The CDR3 has 14 residues. Trimming stripped 4 bases from V and 1 base from J, with 11 bases between. CDR3 coding DNA: TGTGCCAGCAGCTCGGACACCTGGTCCTACGAGCAGTACTTC. Translating it yields CASSSDTWSYEQYF.

The V and J genes are TRBV2 and TRBJ2-7; D might be TRBD2 (6 bases). The germline V gene encodes CDR1 SNHLY and CDR2 FYNNEI. Between the trimmed V and J ends, which lost 9 bases and 4 bases, there was a span of 13 bases. The length of the CDR3 is 12 residues. CDR3 residues: CARGDFPYEQYF. As DNA, the CDR3 is TGTGCCAGAGGGGACTTTCCTTACGAGCAGTACTTC.

The chain joins TRBV4-3 to TRBJ1-5; D is ambiguous. The CDR3 has 16 amino acids. V was shortened by 0 bases and J by 0 bases, with 9 bases between the two germline ends. Germline assignment: CDR1 LGHNA and CDR2 YSLEER. Here the CDR3 DNA reads TGCGCCAGCAGCCAAGAAGGAGGGTATAGCAATCAGCCCCAGCATTTT. It specifies CASSQEGGYSNQPQHF.

This chain links TRBV12-3 or TRBV12-4 with TRBJ2-7; unclear D gene. The CDR3 has 12 residues. The ends were cut back, 6 bases at V and 4 bases at J, with 10 bases in the middle. The CDR3 sequence: CASRKAQYEQYF. CDR3 DNA: TGTGCCAGCAGAAAAGCCCAATACGAGCAGTACTTC.

The count of this clone is one. The chain employs TRBV2 and TRBJ1-4; D is unclear. Germline-derived CDR1 and CDR2 are SNHLY and FYNNEI. The CDR3 consists of 15 residues. Trimming stripped 0 bases from V and 8 bases from J, with 13 bases between. Here the CDR3 reads CASSEARDGGEKLFF. In DNA, the CDR3 is TGTGCCAGCAGTGAAGCGCGGGATGGAGGGGAAAAACTGTTTTTT.

The genes are TRBV19 and TRBJ1-1, with 7 bases fitting TRBD1. J lost 0 bases, V lost 7 bases, and 8 bases had no gene match. CDR3 length: 15 amino acids. Germline CDR1 reads LNHDA; CDR2 reads SQIVND (reference sequence). CDR3 in amino acids: CASTGTEKMNTEAFF. CDR3 bases: TGTGCCAGTACTGGGACAGAAAAGATGAACACTGAAGCTTTCTTT.

The genes are TRBV12-3 or TRBV12-4 and TRBJ2-5; D uncertain. With 1 base removed from V and 1 base from J, the gap between germline ends came to 4 bases. The CDR3 contains 13 residues. CDR3 nucleotide sequence: TGTGCCAGCAGTTTAGACTTCCAAGAGACCCAGTACTTC. This sequence encodes CASSLDFQETQYF.

The rearrangement uses TRBV18 and TRBJ1-6; D is ambiguous. V lost 6 bases, J lost 5 bases, and 20 bases lay in between. The CDR3 contains 17 residues. CDR1 and CDR2 (germline): KGHSH, LQKENI. The CDR3 DNA is TGTGCCAGCTCCCTTTATGGAGCGCGGAAAAATAATTCACCCCTCCACTTT. It is translated as CASSLYGARKNNSPLHF.

The rearrangement uses TRBV19 and TRBJ1-1, with D possibly being TRBD1 (5 bases). Germline V gene sequence: CDR1 LNHDA, CDR2 SQIVND (reference sequence). Trimming stripped 2 bases from V and 2 bases from J, with 12 bases between. The CDR3 length is 15 residues. The CDR3 loop reads CASSITRVSNTEAFF. The CDR3 region has the DNA TGTGCCAGTAGTATAACCAGGGTCTCCAACACTGAAGCTTTCTTT.

This chain connects TRBV5-1 to TRBJ2-5; 8 bases are shared with TRBD1. CDR1 is SGHRS and CDR2 is YFSETQ in the germline V gene. V dropped 5 bases and J dropped 4; count of bases not matched to a gene: 4. The CDR3 totals 13 residues. Written as DNA, the CDR3 is TGCGCCAGCAGGTATGGGACAGGAGAGACCCAGTACTTC. It yields the protein CASRYGTGETQYF.

The chain joins TRBV18 to TRBJ1-1; 7 positions match TRBD1. J was trimmed by 2 bases and V by 0 bases; bases with no gene match: 9. This CDR3 has 17 amino acids. The V gene's germline CDR1 is KGHSH and CDR2 LQKENI. For the CDR3, the DNA is TGTGCCAGCTCACCACCTACGGCCAGGGGGTTTAACACTGAAGCTTTCTTT. Translated: CASSPPTARGFNTEAFF. The full variable domain, rest sourced from reference TRBV18 and TRBJ1-1, is NAGVMQNPRHLVRRRGQEARLRCSPMKGHSHVYWYRQLPEEGLKFMVYLQKENIIDESGMPKERFSAEFPKEGPSILRIQQVVRGDSAAYFCASSPPTARGFNTEAFFGQGTRLTVV.

V is TRBV9 and J is TRBJ1-2; no clear D. CDR1 and CDR2 from the germline V gene are SGDLS and YYNGEE. Trimming removed 0 bases at V and 2 bases at J, with 8 bases between. The CDR3 is made up of 14 amino acids. As DNA, the CDR3 is TGTGCCAGCAGCGTAGGCGGGGTGAACTATGGCTACACCTTC. Amino acid sequence: CASSVGGVNYGYTF. Full variable domain (outside the CDR3, taken from reference TRBV9 and TRBJ1-2): DSGVTQTPKHLITATGQRVTLRCSPRSGDLSVYWYQQSLDQGLQFLIQYYNGEERAKGNILERFSAQQFPDLHSELNLSSLELGDSALYFCASSVGGVNYGYTFGSGTRLTVV.

This chain connects TRBV28 to TRBJ2-5, with 10 nucleotides matching TRBD1. The V and J ends lost 2 bases and 2 bases, in that order; junction bases with no gene match: 8. CDR1 and CDR2 from the germline V gene are MDHEN and SYDVKM. There are 17 residues in the CDR3. CDR3 residues: CASSLPRTGGPQETQYF. In DNA, the CDR3 is TGTGCCAGCAGTTTACCCCGGACAGGGGGGCCTCAAGAGACCCAGTACTTC.

This clone was seen more than once but under ten times. The genes are TRBV20-1 and TRBJ1-4; no firm D call. Trimming cost V 7 bases and J 5 bases, with 8 bases left between them. CDR3 size: 11 residues. Germline V gene lookup returns CDR1 DFQATT and CDR2 SNEGSKA (reference sequence). This chain's CDR3 is CSGQKNEKLFF. As DNA, the CDR3 is TGCAGTGGGCAGAAAAATGAAAAACTGTTTTTT.